The 21 T cell receptor beta chains below were found in one sample sequenced in a study of control samples from healthy donors and cancer patients. Sequencing was performed with immunoSEQ multiplex PCR; in TCRdb, only in-frame clones are kept and a portion is missing. The table records roughly 89,000 clones, 75% to 95% of them present only once. What was sequenced was blood. The origin of the receptors is a man between 50 and 59 years old in good health.

The chain employs TRBV30 and TRBJ1-5; D gene uncertain. V lost 0 bases to trimming and J lost 4 bases, with 10 bases between them. Germline V CDR1 and CDR2: GTSNPN, SVGIG (reference sequence). This CDR3 has 14 residues. The CDR3 region has the DNA TGTGCCTGGAGTGTCGCGGCCCTTAATCAGCCCCAGCATTTT. Translated, it gives CAWSVAALNQPQHF.

This chain links TRBV27 with TRBJ1-6; possible D gene TRBD1, 5 bases. Trimming cost V 7 bases and J 9 bases, with 19 bases left between them. The CDR3 spans 15 residues. Germline lookup yields CDR1 MNHEY and CDR2 SMNVEV (reference sequence). The CDR3 sequence is CASISKGRFGSPLHF. CDR3 nucleotides: TGTGCCAGCATATCCAAGGGGCGGTTCGGTTCACCCCTCCACTTT.

The rearrangement uses TRBV7-2 and TRBJ1-1, with 10 bases matching TRBD1. Germline-derived CDR1 and CDR2 are SGHTA and FQGNSA. The CDR3 spans 15 residues. V dropped 5 bases and J dropped 4; count of bases not matched to a gene: 7. In DNA form, the CDR3 reads TGTGCCAGCAGCCTAGGACAGGGGGTGGGCACTGAAGCTTTCTTT. Amino acid sequence: CASSLGQGVGTEAFF.

The chain couples TRBV2 to TRBJ1-1, with unresolved D. The germline V and J ends were trimmed by 7 bases and 5 bases, with 5 bases remaining between them. Germline-derived CDR1 and CDR2 are SNHLY and FYNNEI. The CDR3 has 10 residues. CDR3 coding DNA: TGTGCCAGCATGGGGACTGAAGCTTTCTTT. Translation: CASMGTEAFF.

The chain's CDR3 is CASSINEGYQPQHF. The CDR3 DNA follows: TGTGCCAGTAGTATAAATGAGGGCTATCAGCCCCAGCATTTT. J is TRBJ1-5 and V is TRBV19, with unresolved D. Germline V gene lookup returns CDR1 LNHDA and CDR2 SQIVND (reference sequence). V was clipped by 2 bases and J by 5 bases, with 10 bases between them. The CDR3 runs to 14 residues.

This CDR3 is CGGGFTGELFF. CDR3 nucleotide sequence: TGTGGAGGGGGCTTCACCGGGGAGCTGTTTTTT. V gene TRBV30 combines with J gene TRBJ2-2; TRBD1 matches 7 bases. This CDR3 has 11 amino acids. Germline V gene lookup returns CDR1 GTSNPN and CDR2 SVGIG (reference sequence).

Notes on this clone: One junction end does not reproduce the germline sequence, and a read error may be involved. The rearrangement uses TRBV27 and TRBJ1-1; 7 nucleotides match TRBD1. The CDR3 extends over 15 amino acids. CDR1 is MNHEY, CDR2 SMNVEV, per germline (reference sequence). The CDR3 loop reads CASRIQGISNTKAFF. CDR3 in DNA: TGTGCCAGCCGAATACAGGGGATTAGCAACACTAAAGCTTTCTTT.

The CDR3 reads CASSLRRGAPYGYTF. For the CDR3, the DNA is TGTGCCAGCAGCTTGCGTCGAGGTGCCCCTTATGGCTACACCTTC. The chain has TRBV6-5 and TRBJ1-2; D is undetermined. V was trimmed by 6 bases and J by 5 bases, leaving 19 bases between them. This CDR3 comprises 15 residues. Germline CDR1 reads MNHEY; CDR2 reads SVGAGI.

The V call is TRBV19, the J call TRBJ2-4; TRBD1 agrees at 11 bases. Germline CDR1 reads LNHDA; CDR2 reads SQIVND (reference sequence). Losses at the gene ends were 3 bases for V and 8 bases for J; bases not matched to a gene: 3. CDR3 size: 14 residues. Written as DNA, the CDR3 is TGTGCCAGTAGTATGGGACAGGGGGTAGACATTCAGTACTTC. It codes for CASSMGQGVDIQYF.

This sequence joins TRBV4-1 and TRBJ1-2, with D perhaps matching TRBD1 (5 bases). Germline V gene lookup returns CDR1 MGHRA and CDR2 YSYEKL. This CDR3 region has 13 residues. Trimming removed 7 bases at V and 8 bases at J, with 17 bases between. As DNA, the CDR3 is TGCGCCAGCAACGAATGGGGGATTGGCGGCTACACCTTC. Its translation: CASNEWGIGGYTF.

The chain employs TRBV6-5 and TRBJ2-5; D gene uncertain. Germline CDR1 reads MNHEY; CDR2 reads SVGAGI. V was shortened by 1 base and J by 0 bases, with 6 bases between the two germline ends. The CDR3 totals 14 residues. The CDR3 DNA sequence: TGTGCCAGCAGTTACTTCGGAGACCAAGAGACCCAGTACTTC. This sequence encodes CASSYFGDQETQYF.

The chain employs TRBV6-5 and TRBJ2-5; the match to TRBD1 covers 7 bases. From germline, CDR1 is MNHEY and CDR2 SVGAGI. The junction had 1 base not matched to a gene; V was cut back by 8 bases and J by 4 bases. This CDR3 spans 11 amino acids. The DNA for the CDR3 is TGTGCCAGCGACAGGGCAGAGACCCAGTACTTC. Translated: CASDRAETQYF.

CDR3 sequence reads: CASSLPDRLGNEQFF. The CDR3, as DNA: TGTGCCAGCAGCTTACCCGACAGGTTGGGGAATGAGCAGTTCTTC. V is TRBV7-8 and J is TRBJ2-1; TRBD1 is a possible D gene (6 bases). Trimming removed 2 bases from V and 7 bases from J, with 15 bases in between. The CDR3 sequence is 15 residues long. CDR1 and CDR2 (germline): SGHVS, FQNEAQ.

V is TRBV13 and J is TRBJ2-7; D is uncertain. Germline CDR1 reads PRHDT; CDR2 reads FYEKMQ (reference sequence). Trimming took off 2 bases at V and 2 bases at J, with 10 bases between the two ends. This CDR3 has 14 amino acids. Here the CDR3 reads CASSLLVFPYEQYF. The CDR3, as DNA: TGTGCCAGCAGCTTACTAGTTTTCCCCTACGAGCAGTACTTC.

The CDR3 DNA sequence: TGTGCCAGCAGCTTAGAAGGGGAGGCTTGGGCCAACGTCCTGACTTTC. Residues: CASSLEGEAWANVLTF. V gene TRBV5-6 combines with J gene TRBJ2-6; possible D gene TRBD2, 6 bases. V lost 2 bases, J lost 5 bases, and 14 bases lay in between. The CDR3 loop spans 16 amino acids. Germline V gives CDR1 SGHDT, CDR2 YYEEEE.

The rearrangement uses TRBV4-1 and TRBJ1-5, with 9 positions matching TRBD1. V lost 2 bases, J lost 4 bases, and 3 bases stayed unmatched. Germline values: CDR1 MGHRA, CDR2 YSYEKL. The CDR3 is 15 amino acids. The CDR3 spells CASSQHGTGNQPQHF. CDR3 nucleotide sequence: TGCGCCAGCAGCCAACACGGGACAGGGAATCAGCCCCAGCATTTT.

Concerning this clone: At one end, the junction sequence differs from germline, possibly due to a read error. Different DNA sequences within this sample yield the same CDR3. The chain carries TRBV6-1 and TRBJ1-5; 10 nucleotides align to TRBD1. The CDR3 is made up of 15 amino acids. In germline, CDR1 is MNHNS, CDR2 SASEGT. The CDR3 DNA reads TGTGCCAGCAGCGAAGGACAGGGGGTAGGGCAGCCCCAGCATTTT. It translates to CASSEGQGVGQPQHF.

This clone occurred a few times. The chain links TRBV3-1 (or the pseudogene TRBV3-2) to TRBJ2-2; TRBD1 agrees at 8 bases. Germline CDR1 is LGHDT and CDR2 is YNNKEL (reference sequence). The CDR3 sequence is 16 residues long. Trimming cost V 1 base and J 3 bases; bases outside gene matches: 4. CDR3 amino acids: CASSQVRGQHTGELFF. The CDR3 DNA is TGTGCCAGCAGCCAAGTCAGGGGGCAACACACCGGGGAGCTGTTTTTT.

The chain employs TRBV9 and TRBJ2-2; D not certain. V was pared by 1 base and J by 0 bases, with 4 bases between. CDR1 and CDR2 (germline): SGDLS, YYNGEE. The CDR3 covers 14 residues. The CDR3 sequence: CASSVRANTGELFF. The CDR3 DNA reads as TGTGCCAGCAGCGTACGAGCGAACACCGGGGAGCTGTTTTTT. The full variable domain, with the rest looked up from reference TRBV9 and TRBJ2-2, is DSGVTQTPKHLITATGQRVTLRCSPRSGDLSVYWYQQSLDQGLQFLIQYYNGEERAKGNILERFSAQQFPDLHSELNLSSLELGDSALYFCASSVRANTGELFFGEGSRLTVL.

The rearrangement uses TRBV6-6 and TRBJ2-5; 15 bases align to TRBD2. The CDR3 has 15 residues. Germline V gene data show CDR1 as MNHNY and CDR2 as SVGAGI (reference sequence). V shed 6 bases and J 2 bases; nucleotides not matched to a gene: 1. The DNA of the CDR3 is TGTGCCAGCAGCGGGACTAGCGGGGGGCAAGAGACCCAGTACTTC. Residues: CASSGTSGGQETQYF.

The chain carries TRBV5-1 and TRBJ1-1; D is uncertain. Germline V CDR1 and CDR2: SGHRS, YFSETQ. The CDR3 spans 13 residues. V gave up 0 bases and J gave up 1 base, with 4 bases separating them. CDR3 loop: CASSLETNTEAFF. CDR3 bases: TGCGCCAGCAGCTTGGAGACGAACACTGAAGCTTTCTTT.